This TCR beta chain originates from a study of blood T cell repertoires in COVID-19. TCRdb's table, derived via immunoSEQ multiplex PCR, lists solely in-frame clones and lacks some. The sample includes 270,000 or so clones, 82% of them seen just once. Trimming took 5 bases from V and 4 from J, leaving 8 bases between them. The CDR3 extends over 12 amino acids. In germline, CDR1 is SGHAT, CDR2 FQNNGV. Sequencing was carried out using peripheral blood. The V and J genes are TRBV11-2 and TRBJ2-5, with D unclear. The clonotype was recovered from a woman in her late teens or twenties with acute or convalescent COVID-19. In nucleotides, the CDR3 is TGTGCCAGCAGCCGCCCGGGAGAGACCCAGTACTTC. Translated, it gives CASSRPGETQYF.